These 6 T cell receptor beta chains originate from one sample sequenced in a study of T cell changes during pregnancy in multiple sclerosis. Clones were read by immunoSEQ multiplex PCR, and TCRdb kept only the in-frame ones, dropping some. The sample holds about 48,000 clones, 94% seen once. This specimen was CD4+ T cells from peripheral blood mononuclear cells, taken in the first trimester of pregnancy. Receptors originate from a female donor with multiple sclerosis, enrolled in a pregnancy study.

V and J are TRBV5-1 and TRBJ2-2, with 9 bases that match TRBD1. V was clipped by 2 bases and J by 4 bases; unmatched bases: 3. This CDR3 has 15 amino acids. CDR1 and CDR2 (germline): SGHRS, YFSETQ. The CDR3 DNA follows: TGCGCCAGCAGCTTCCAGACAGGGGGCACCGGGGAGCTGTTTTTT. Amino acids: CASSFQTGGTGELFF. Full variable domain (outside the CDR3, taken from reference TRBV5-1 and TRBJ2-2): KAGVTQTPRYLIKTRGQQVTLSCSPISGHRSVSWYQQTPGQGLQFLFEYFSETQRNKGNFPGRFSGRQFSNSRSEMNVSTLELGDSALYLCASSFQTGGTGELFFGEGSRLTVL.

This chain joins TRBV5-6 and TRBJ2-5; a weak D match, TRBD2 (5 bases). Per germline, CDR1 SGHDT and CDR2 YYEEEE. The CDR3 runs to 15 residues. The ends were cut back, 5 bases at V and 2 bases at J, with 16 bases in the middle. The DNA of the CDR3 is TGTGCCAGCAGGCCCGGCCCCCCGGGACAAGAGACCCAGTACTTC. It translates to CASRPGPPGQETQYF.

This clone was seen only once. This sequence joins TRBV5-1 and TRBJ1-2; 8 bases fit TRBD1. The CDR3 contains 13 residues. Per germline, CDR1 SGHRS and CDR2 YFSETQ. V gave up 5 bases and J gave up 8 bases; unmatched junction bases: 8. In DNA form, the CDR3 reads TGCGCCAGCAGTGTCCAGGGGGCCGGGGGCTACACCTTC. This translates into CASSVQGAGGYTF.

The chain recombines TRBV30 with TRBJ2-1; perhaps TRBD1 as D (6 bases). V gave up 5 bases and J gave up 4 bases, with 9 bases separating them. This CDR3 has 12 amino acids. The germline CDR1 and CDR2 sequences are GTSNPN and SVGIG (reference sequence). CDR3 sequence reads: CAWGGQYNEQFF. For the CDR3, the DNA is TGTGCCTGGGGGGGCCAGTACAATGAGCAGTTCTTC.

The DNA of the CDR3 is TGTGCCAGCAGCCAACTAGCGGGGGGGCTCCCCAATGAGCAGTTCTTC. Residues: CASSQLAGGLPNEQFF. V usage is TRBV4-2 and J usage is TRBJ2-1; 12 bases are a match to TRBD2. Germline V gene lookup returns CDR1 LGHNA and CDR2 YNFKEQ. Trimming cost V 2 bases and J 6 bases; bases outside gene matches: 5. The CDR3 runs 16 residues.

The sample holds one count of this clone. Written as DNA, the CDR3 is TGTGCCAGCAGGACTAGCGGCACAGATACGCAGTATTTT. Protein sequence: CASRTSGTDTQYF. The chain has TRBV2 and TRBJ2-3; 8 bases agree with TRBD2. V shed 6 bases and J 1 base; nucleotides not matched to a gene: 0. This CDR3 has 13 amino acids. Germline lookup yields CDR1 SNHLY and CDR2 FYNNEI.